Presented here are 16 T cell receptor beta chains from one specimen sequenced in a study of cytomegalovirus exposure and HLA in healthy donors. The assay was immunoSEQ multiplex PCR, and TCRdb's table has in-frame clones only and misses some. The table has over 85,000 clones, roughly 84% seen once; the top ten hold around 10%. Sequencing input: PBMCs. The receptor set was obtained from a woman younger than 30 in good health and CMV-seropositive.

This chain connects TRBV7-9 to TRBJ1-4; no clear D. The CDR3 covers 14 residues. CDR1 and CDR2 from the germline V gene are SEHNR and FQNEAQ (reference sequence). V was clipped by 4 bases and J by 4 bases, with 10 bases between them. DNA of the CDR3: TGTGCCAGCAGCTCGGTTCCGGGTAATGAAAAACTGTTTTTT. Translated, it gives CASSSVPGNEKLFF.

The rearrangement links TRBV27 to TRBJ2-3, with D possibly being TRBD1 (5 bases). The CDR3 consists of 15 residues. Trimming removed 0 bases from V and 1 base from J, with 8 bases in between. Per the germline V gene, CDR1 is MNHEY and CDR2 is SMNVEV (reference sequence). CDR3 nucleotides: TGTGCCAGCAGTTTATCCCCGACAGGCACAGATACGCAGTATTTT. It is translated as CASSLSPTGTDTQYF.

This chain uses TRBV2 with TRBJ2-4, with TRBD2 matching over 7 bases. CDR1 is SNHLY, CDR2 FYNNEI, per germline. CDR3 size: 14 residues. J lost 5 bases, V lost 6 bases, and 7 bases had no gene match. CDR3: CASSPTGLENIQYF. Here the CDR3 DNA reads TGTGCCAGCAGCCCTACAGGACTAGAAAACATTCAGTACTTC.

This clone turned up a few times. The rearrangement joins TRBV7-6 to TRBJ2-1; 7 positions match TRBD1. The CDR3 totals 15 residues. Germline trimming cut 3 bases from V and 0 bases from J; bases unmatched to any gene: 2. Germline CDR1 is SGHVS and CDR2 is FNYEAQ. CDR3 in DNA: TGTGCCAGCAGCTTCGGGGACAGCTCCTACAATGAGCAGTTCTTC. Encoded protein: CASSFGDSSYNEQFF. The entire variable domain, with the rest obtained from reference TRBV7-6 and TRBJ2-1, is as follows: GAGVSQSPRYKVTKRGQDVALRCDPISGHVSLYWYRQALGQGPEFLTYFNYEAQQDKSGLPNDRFSAERPEGSISTLTIQRTEQRDSAMYRCASSFGDSSYNEQFFGPGTRLTVL.

V and J are TRBV7-2 and TRBJ1-1; maybe TRBD1 (6 bases). V was pared by 5 bases and J by 3 bases, with 16 bases between. Germline V gene lookup returns CDR1 SGHTA and CDR2 FQGNSA. This CDR3 contains 15 residues. The CDR3 bases are TGTGCCAGCAGCGCTCAGGGGACGTGGGACACTGAAGCTTTCTTT. It specifies CASSAQGTWDTEAFF.

Here the CDR3 reads CASSPGQGASYEQYF. The CDR3, as DNA: TGTGCCAGCAGCCCAGGACAGGGGGCTTCCTACGAGCAGTACTTC. This chain links TRBV13 with TRBJ2-7; 11 bases match TRBD1. Looked up from germline, CDR1 is PRHDT and CDR2 is FYEKMQ (reference sequence). V shed 5 bases and J 1 base; nucleotides not matched to a gene: 4. The CDR3 consists of 15 residues.

This chain joins TRBV6-1 and TRBJ1-1, with 9 positions matching TRBD1. V was clipped by 2 bases and J by 7 bases; unmatched bases: 5. The germline V gene has CDR1 MNHNS and CDR2 SASEGT. The CDR3 has 14 amino acids. The CDR3 sequence is CASSEWGQGSEAFF. DNA for the CDR3: TGTGCCAGCAGTGAATGGGGACAGGGTAGTGAAGCTTTCTTT.

This clone was seen a handful of times. One end of the junction does not line up with germline, which may come from a read error. This chain joins TRBV6-4 and TRBJ2-3; the D is unclear. CDR3 size: 9 residues. Germline CDR1 is MRHNA and CDR2 is SNTAGT. The CDR3 nucleotides are TGTGCCAGCAGTGACGATGAGAATTTT. It translates to CASSDDENF.

The CDR3 coding sequence is TGTGCCACCGCCCGGGTCAATGAGCAGTTCTTC. It specifies CATARVNEQFF. The chain has TRBV5-4 and TRBJ2-1, with no clear D. CDR1 is SGHNT and CDR2 is YYREEE in the germline V gene (reference sequence). V dropped 9 bases and J dropped 6 bases, with 10 bases sitting between them. The CDR3 length is 11 residues.

This clone has only a few counts. The rearrangement uses TRBV6-6 and TRBJ2-1; the D is unclear. Germline CDR1 reads MNHNY; CDR2 reads SVGAGI (reference sequence). This CDR3 has 10 residues. V was shortened by 6 bases and J by 10 bases, with 7 bases between the two germline ends. The CDR3 DNA follows: TGTGCCAGCAGGGGCTGGGAGCAGTTCTTC. Translating it yields CASRGWEQFF.

This clone was picked up one time. The DNA of the CDR3 is TGCAGCGTTGAAGATCTTGACAGGGGGCTTGGTGGAAACACCATATATTTT. Protein sequence: CSVEDLDRGLGGNTIYF. The chain carries TRBV29-1 and TRBJ1-3, with 10 bases matching TRBD1. Trimming removed 0 bases from V and 3 bases from J; junction bases left unmatched: 8. The CDR3 consists of 17 residues. From germline, CDR1 is SQVTM and CDR2 ANQGSEA.

This clone occurred once. V is TRBV18 and J is TRBJ2-3, with 7 bases identical to TRBD1. Unmatched junction bases numbered 2, after V lost 2 bases and J lost 3 bases. Germline lookup yields CDR1 KGHSH and CDR2 LQKENI. The CDR3 has 14 residues. The CDR3 nucleotides read TGTGCCAGCTCACCATCGACAGGGACAGATACGCAGTATTTT. This translates into CASSPSTGTDTQYF.

This clone was counted a single time. The V gene is TRBV7-7, the J gene TRBJ2-5, with D hard to call. This CDR3 is built from 15 residues. Per the germline V gene, CDR1 is SSHAT and CDR2 is FNYEAQ (reference sequence). Trimming removed 5 bases at V and 2 bases at J, with 15 bases between. DNA for the CDR3: TGTGCCAGCAGCCCGGGTTCTGGTGGGCAAGAGACCCAGTACTTC. Encoded protein: CASSPGSGGQETQYF.

In this sample, this clone turned up a few times. V and J are TRBV19 and TRBJ2-7, with D uncertain. The CDR3 totals 13 residues. Germline assignment: CDR1 LNHDA and CDR2 SQIVND (reference sequence). Trimming took 3 bases from V and 1 from J, leaving 7 bases between them. In nucleotides, the CDR3 is TGTGCCAGTAGTATTCGTCGTTCCTACGAGCAGTACTTC. Protein product: CASSIRRSYEQYF.

The genes are TRBV7-8 and TRBJ1-5, with D tentatively TRBD1 (5 bases). CDR3 size: 15 residues. Trimming took 2 bases from V and 2 from J, leaving 10 bases between them. Germline loops: CDR1 SGHVS, CDR2 FQNEAQ. This CDR3 reads CASSLLQGGNQPQHF. CDR3 coding DNA: TGTGCCAGCAGCTTATTGCAGGGTGGCAATCAGCCCCAGCATTTT.

This chain joins TRBV19 and TRBJ2-3, with 10 bases matching TRBD2. Looked up from germline, CDR1 is LNHDA and CDR2 is SQIVND (reference sequence). Losses at the gene ends were 4 bases for V and 6 bases for J; bases not matched to a gene: 1. This CDR3 spans 13 amino acids. The CDR3 DNA is TGTGCCAGTAGTAGGGGACTAGCGGATACGCAGTATTTT. It is translated as CASSRGLADTQYF.